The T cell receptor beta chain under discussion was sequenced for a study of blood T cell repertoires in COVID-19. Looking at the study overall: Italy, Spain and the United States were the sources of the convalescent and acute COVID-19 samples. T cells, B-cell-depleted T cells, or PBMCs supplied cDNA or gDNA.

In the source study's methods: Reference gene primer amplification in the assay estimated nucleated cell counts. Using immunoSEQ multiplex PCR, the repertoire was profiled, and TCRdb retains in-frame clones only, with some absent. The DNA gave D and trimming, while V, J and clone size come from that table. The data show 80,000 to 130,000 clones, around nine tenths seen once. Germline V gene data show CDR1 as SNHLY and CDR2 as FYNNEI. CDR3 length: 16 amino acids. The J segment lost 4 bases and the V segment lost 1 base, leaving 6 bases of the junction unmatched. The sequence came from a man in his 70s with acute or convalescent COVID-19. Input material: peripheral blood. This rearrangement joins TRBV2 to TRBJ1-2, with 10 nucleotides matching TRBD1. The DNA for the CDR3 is TGTGCCAGCAGTGAAGAGGGGACAGGGGCCTTCTATGGCTACACCTTC. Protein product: CASSEEGTGAFYGYTF.